The rows below give T cell receptor beta chains drawn from one sample of a study of T-cell reconstitution after alpha-beta-depleted transplantation in children. MiXCR was run by TCRdb on the PCR reads, yielding one entry per CDR3 protein. The table has 200,000 to 250,000 distinct CDR3 sequences, approximately 8.4% seen once. Sample: PBMCs, mostly from graft donor cells, taken 360 days after TCRalphabeta/CD19-depleted stem cell transplant. Source of these receptors: a male patient between 2 and 15 years old who had a stem cell transplant for acute myeloid leukemia, so the T cells may come from the graft donor. The CDR3 runs from the conserved cysteine through the conserved F or W. D genes are given only for firm matches. Where a row states a size, it is once, few, many or the class of an expanded clone; other rows omit it.

d_call,clone_size,v_call,j_call,cdr3_nt,cdr3_aa
-,many,TRBV6-4,TRBJ2-3,TGTGCCAGCAGTGACTCGAGAGGGCTGGCAGATACGCAGTATTTT,CASSDSRGLADTQYF
TRBD2,many,TRBV12-3/TRBV12-4,TRBJ2-2,TGTGCCAGCAGTCCTACTAGCGACCCCCGAACGACCGGGGAGCTGTTTTTT,CASSPTSDPRTTGELFF
TRBD1,-,TRBV29-1,TRBJ1-1,TGCAGCGTTAAGACAGGGGGTAACACTGAAGCTTTCTTT,CSVKTGGNTEAFF
-,-,TRBV9,TRBJ2-2,TGTGCCAGCAGCGGAGGGCCCGGCGGGGAGCTGTTTTTT,CASSGGPGGELFF
-,many,TRBV11-2,TRBJ1-5,TGTGCCAGCAGCTGGACAGATAATCAGCCCCAGCATTTT,CASSWTDNQPQHF
-,-,TRBV10-3,TRBJ2-5,TGTGCCATCAGTGCTGTCCAAGAGACCCAGTACTTC,CAISAVQETQYF
TRBD2,few,TRBV5-1,TRBJ2-4,TGCGCCAGCAGCGAAATCCGGGACGGGAGGAAAGATTGGTACTTC,CASSEIRDGRKDWYF
-,few,TRBV5-1,TRBJ1-1,TGCGCCAGCAGCTTGGGTCCAGGGCCCGTGAACACTGAAGCTTTCTTT,CASSLGPGPVNTEAFF
-,many,TRBV12-3/TRBV12-4,TRBJ2-7,TGTGCCAGCAGTGCTTCGGGTTCCTACGAGCAGTACTTC,CASSASGSYEQYF
TRBD2,-,TRBV5-7,TRBJ2-5,TGTGCCAGCAGCCCTAGGGTGGGGACTAAAACCCAAGAGACCCAGTACTTC,CASSPRVGTKTQETQYF
TRBD2,-,TRBV19,TRBJ2-1,TGTGCCAGTAGTATAGGACTAGCGGGGCGCCCCCGCGCTAGCTCCTACAATGAGCAGTTCTTC,CASSIGLAGRPRASSYNEQFF
-,many,TRBV7-2,TRBJ2-3,TGTGCCAGCGCCAGCCAGTCCACAGATACGCAGTATTTT,CASASQSTDTQYF
TRBD1,many,TRBV30,TRBJ1-6,TGTGCCTGGAGTCATTTGCTCGACAGGGGGATTATCTATAATTCACCCCTCCACTTT,CAWSHLLDRGIIYNSPLHF
-,few,TRBV20-1,TRBJ2-2,TGCAGTGCTACCCGGCCTGGGTACGACACCGGGGAGCTGTTTTTT,CSATRPGYDTGELFF
-,many,TRBV4-1,TRBJ2-3,TGCGCCAGCAGCCGACCTATCAGCACAGATACGCAGTATTTT,CASSRPISTDTQYF
TRBD2,few,TRBV6-5,TRBJ2-7,TGTGCCAGCAGTTACCAAGCGGGAGGGTCCTACGAGCAGTACTTC,CASSYQAGGSYEQYF
-,few,TRBV5-1,TRBJ2-3,TGCGCCAGCAGCTTGATGAGCGCTTCCACAGATACGCAGTATTTT,CASSLMSASTDTQYF
-,few,TRBV6-5,TRBJ1-2,TGTGCCAGCAGTTACTCGAGAGAGAGGGGTGGCTACACCTTC,CASSYSRERGGYTF
-,-,TRBV20-1,TRBJ2-2,TGCAGTGCTAGAGTCGGGGCTACCGGGGAGCTGTTTTTT,CSARVGATGELFF
TRBD2,few,TRBV28,TRBJ2-7,TGTGCCAGCAGTTTCAGGGACATCGGACTAGCGGGAAGTTCTCGGTACGAGCAGTACTTC,CASSFRDIGLAGSSRYEQYF
TRBD2,-,TRBV3-1,TRBJ2-3,TGTGCCAGCAGCCACCACCGAGCGGGGATGCCAGATACGCAGTATTTT,CASSHHRAGMPDTQYF
-,many,TRBV12-3/TRBV12-4,TRBJ2-7,TGTGCCAGCAGTCCGGGGTGGGATCCCTACGAGCAGTACTTC,CASSPGWDPYEQYF
TRBD2,few,TRBV4-2,TRBJ2-2,TGTGCCAGCAGCCTCCACTTTTCCGTAGCGGGAACGAACACCGGGGAGCTGTTTTTT,CASSLHFSVAGTNTGELFF
-,-,TRBV5-1,TRBJ2-5,TGCGCCAGCAGCTTGGTTATGGGAGAGACCCAGTACTTC,CASSLVMGETQYF